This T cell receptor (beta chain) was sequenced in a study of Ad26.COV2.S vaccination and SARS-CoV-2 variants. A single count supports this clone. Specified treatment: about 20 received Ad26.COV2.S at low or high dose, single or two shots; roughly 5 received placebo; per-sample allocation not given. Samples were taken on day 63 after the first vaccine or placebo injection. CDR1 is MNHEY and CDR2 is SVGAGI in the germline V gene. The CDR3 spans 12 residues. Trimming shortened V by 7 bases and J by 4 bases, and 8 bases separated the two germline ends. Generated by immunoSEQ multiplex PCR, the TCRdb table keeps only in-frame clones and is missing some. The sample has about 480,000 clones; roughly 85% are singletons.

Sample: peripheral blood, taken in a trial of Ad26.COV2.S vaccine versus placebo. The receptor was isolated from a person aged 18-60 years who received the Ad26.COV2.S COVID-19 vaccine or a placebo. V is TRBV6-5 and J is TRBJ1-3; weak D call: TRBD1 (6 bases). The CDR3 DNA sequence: TGTGCCAGCAATACAGGGGGAAACACCATATATTTT. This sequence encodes CASNTGGNTIYF.